The 16 T cell receptor beta chains reported below all come from one sample, sequenced in a study of T-cell reconstitution after alpha-beta-depleted transplantation in children. TCRbeta library preparation incorporated unique molecular identifiers. Via MiXCR, TCRdb re-called the PCR reads, giving one row per CDR3 protein. The table has 450,000 to 600,000 distinct CDR3 sequences, roughly a tenth seen once. This material consisted of PBMCs, taken before TCRalphabeta/CD19-depleted stem cell transplant. Every receptor here comes from a child aged 2 to 9 with inherited bone marrow failure, due to receive a stem cell transplant.

This clonotype was counted at least ten times. The V call is TRBV19, the J call TRBJ1-2; tentatively, D is TRBD1 (5 bases). The V end was cut by 7 bases, the J end by 4 bases, with 22 bases between. Germline V lookup: CDR1 LNHDA, CDR2 SQIVND (reference sequence). The CDR3 is 16 residues long. Written as DNA, the CDR3 is TGTGCCAGTACTTATGTGGGACCCGAGAGAGTCTATGGCTACACCTTC. It yields the protein CASTYVGPERVYGYTF.

This clonotype has ten or more counts. V usage is TRBV7-8 and J usage is TRBJ1-4; possibly TRBD1 for D (5 bases). Germline-derived CDR1 and CDR2 are SGHVS and FQNEAQ. This CDR3 has 14 residues. The V end was cut by 3 bases, the J end by 4 bases, with 9 bases between. The CDR3 reads CASSFGTINEKLFF. DNA of the CDR3: TGTGCCAGCAGCTTTGGGACGATTAATGAAAAACTGTTTTTT. The entire variable domain, with the rest obtained from reference TRBV7-8 and TRBJ1-4, is as follows: GAGVSQSPRYKVAKRGQDVALRCDPISGHVSLFWYQQALGQGPEFLTYFQNEAQLDKSGLPSDRFFAERPEGSVSTLKIQRTQQEDSAVYLCASSFGTINEKLFFGSGTQLSVL.

V and J are TRBV4-3 and TRBJ2-5; D is perhaps TRBD1 or TRBD2 (5 bases each). The CDR3 length is 15 residues. The germline V gene encodes CDR1 LGHNA and CDR2 YSLEER. Trimming cost V 4 bases and J 5 bases, with 17 bases left between them. CDR3 amino acids: CASSPSSGRHETQYF. CDR3 nucleotides: TGCGCCAGCAGCCCTTCCTCGGGGCGACACGAGACCCAGTACTTC.

This clonotype has at least ten counts. The chain has TRBV4-3 and TRBJ1-2; TRBD1 aligns across 11 bases. Germline trimming cut 3 bases from V and 2 bases from J; bases unmatched to any gene: 2. CDR1 is LGHNA, CDR2 YSLEER, per germline. The CDR3 extends over 15 amino acids. CDR3: CASSQRTGGNYGYTF. The CDR3 nucleotides read TGCGCCAGCAGCCAGCGGACAGGGGGCAACTATGGCTACACCTTC.

The J gene is TRBJ1-1, the V gene TRBV2; 10 bases are a match to TRBD1. After removal of 6 bases from V and 9 bases from J, the junction contained 10 bases not matched to a gene. Looked up from germline, CDR1 is SNHLY and CDR2 is FYNNEI. CDR3 size: 14 residues. CDR3 sequence reads: CASRRPGQGPKAFF. In DNA, the CDR3 is TGTGCCAGCAGAAGACCGGGACAGGGGCCGAAAGCTTTCTTT. Drawing the rest from reference TRBV2 and TRBJ1-1, the complete variable domain is EPEVTQTPSHQVTQMGQEVILRCVPISNHLYFYWYRQILGQKVEFLVSFYNNEISEKSEIFDDQFSVERPDGSNFTLKIRSTKLEDSAMYFCASRRPGQGPKAFFGQGTRLTVV.

This clonotype was seen ten or more times. This rearrangement joins TRBV4-3 to TRBJ2-5; the match to TRBD2 covers 8 bases. The V gene's germline CDR1 is LGHNA and CDR2 YSLEER. This CDR3 is built from 15 residues. V was pared by 0 bases and J by 3 bases, with 3 bases of the junction left unmatched. CDR3 sequence (DNA): TGCGCCAGCAGCCAAGATATACTAGCGGAAGAGACCCAGTACTTC. Translated, it gives CASSQDILAEETQYF.

The genes are TRBV7-2 and TRBJ2-7, with 7 bases matching TRBD2. J lost 2 bases, V lost 1 base, and 8 bases had no gene match. The CDR3 length is 16 residues. Germline V lookup: CDR1 SGHTA, CDR2 FQGNSA. DNA for the CDR3: TGTGCCAGCAGCTTAGGGAGCGGGAAGGGCCCCTACGAGCAGTACTTC. Translated: CASSLGSGKGPYEQYF.

The table lists this clonotype with many counts. The chain uses TRBV10-3 and TRBJ2-1; D might be TRBD2 (5 bases). Germline lookup yields CDR1 ENHRY and CDR2 SYGVKD. CDR3 size: 15 residues. Between the trimmed V and J ends, which lost 11 bases and 1 base, there was a span of 18 bases. CDR3 DNA sequence: TGTGCCTCGCAAAAGGAGGTAAATTCCTACAATGAGCAGTTCTTC. Translating gives CASQKEVNSYNEQFF.

This clonotype has only a few counts. The chain employs TRBV30 and TRBJ2-1, with 11 bases fitting TRBD2. Unmatched junction bases numbered 9, after V lost 3 bases and J lost 8 bases. Germline loops: CDR1 GTSNPN, CDR2 SVGIG (reference sequence). The CDR3 sequence is 15 residues long. This CDR3 reads CAWRDRLAGPHEQFF. The DNA for the CDR3 is TGTGCCTGGAGAGATCGACTAGCGGGGCCCCATGAGCAGTTCTTC.

The gene calls are TRBV7-9 and TRBJ2-2, with a tentative D call TRBD2 (6 bases). Trimming took 4 bases from V and 4 from J, leaving 13 bases between them. The CDR3 contains 15 residues. Germline V gives CDR1 SEHNR, CDR2 FQNEAQ (reference sequence). For the CDR3, the DNA is TGTGCCAGCAGCTGGGGCGGGGAAATCACCGGGGAGCTGTTTTTT. It encodes CASSWGGEITGELFF.

This clonotype was picked up many times. This chain links TRBV7-9 with TRBJ2-7, with 12 bases identical to TRBD2. CDR3 length: 16 residues. V trimming: 4 bases; J trimming: 4 bases; junction bases outside the gene matches: 8. Germline loops: CDR1 SEHNR, CDR2 FQNEAQ (reference sequence). CDR3 sequence: CASSSGLAGSPYEQYF. The CDR3 nucleotides read TGTGCCAGCAGCTCCGGACTAGCGGGGTCCCCTTACGAGCAGTACTTC.

The table lists this clonotype with many counts. This sequence joins TRBV27 and TRBJ1-2, with D perhaps matching TRBD1 (5 bases). This CDR3 is built from 14 residues. Germline V gene data show CDR1 as MNHEY and CDR2 as SMNVEV (reference sequence). V dropped 6 bases and J dropped 7 bases, with 18 bases sitting between them. CDR3 bases: TGTGCCAGCAGCTCCCCCTATCAGGGCTCTGGCTACACCTTC. This encodes CASSSPYQGSGYTF.

The V and J genes are TRBV20-1 and TRBJ2-1, with TRBD2 matching 12 bases. After removal of 6 bases from V and 2 bases from J, the junction contained 8 bases not matched to a gene. The CDR3 is made up of 16 amino acids. CDR1 DFQATT and CDR2 SNEGSKA come from the germline V gene (reference sequence). The CDR3 DNA sequence: TGCAGTGCCCACCTCCGACTAGCGGGAGCCTACAATGAGCAGTTCTTC. Translation gives CSAHLRLAGAYNEQFF.

Ten or more counts support this clonotype. The V call is TRBV6-5, the J call TRBJ2-1, with 7 bases aligning to TRBD2. CDR1 is MNHEY and CDR2 is SVGAGI in the germline V gene. CDR3 size: 15 residues. After removal of 5 bases from V and 2 bases from J, the junction contained 6 bases not matched to a gene. As DNA, the CDR3 is TGTGCCAGCAGTAACCTAGCGGCAACCTACAATGAGCAGTTCTTC. Translating it yields CASSNLAATYNEQFF.

This clonotype has a count of ten or more. The chain couples TRBV27 to TRBJ2-1; TRBD2 agrees at 7 bases. V was clipped by 6 bases and J by 4 bases; unmatched bases: 12. The CDR3 sequence is 16 residues long. From germline, CDR1 is MNHEY and CDR2 SMNVEV (reference sequence). The CDR3 nucleotides are TGTGCCAGCAGCCCCTACGCTAGCGGAGTTTACAATGAGCAGTTCTTC. The encoded protein is CASSPYASGVYNEQFF.

This clonotype was seen ten or more times. The chain uses TRBV27 and TRBJ2-3, with 7 bases matching TRBD2. With 6 bases clipped from V and 3 bases from J, the junction kept 12 bases outside the gene matches. This CDR3 has 16 residues. The germline gives CDR1 MNHEY, CDR2 SMNVEV (reference sequence). CDR3: CASRRYGVGRTDTQYF. The CDR3 DNA follows: TGTGCCAGCAGACGGTACGGGGTCGGGAGGACAGATACGCAGTATTTT.